The present entry profiles one T cell receptor (beta chain) with its context. Clinical history reported by participants formed the basis on which cohorts were assigned. The data originate from a study of blood T cell repertoires in COVID-19. The method was immunoSEQ multiplex PCR; TCRdb's version includes in-frame clones alone and lacks a portion of them. This table holds around 300,000 clones, approximately 92% found once. This CDR3 comprises 14 residues. The V gene's germline CDR1 is SGHRS and CDR2 YFSETQ. V dropped 2 bases and J dropped 8 bases, with 14 bases sitting between them. The origin of this receptor is a woman between 18 and 29 years old who had recovered from COVID-19. The sequenced sample consisted of PBMCs or T cells enriched from blood (not recorded which). The chain is built from TRBV5-1 and TRBJ1-5; tentative D call: TRBD1 (5 bases). The CDR3 spells CASSFTGFGEPQHF. The CDR3 bases are TGCGCCAGCAGCTTTACAGGATTTGGGGAGCCCCAGCATTTT. Combining the CDR3 with reference TRBV5-1 and TRBJ1-5 gives the whole variable domain KAGVTQTPRYLIKTRGQQVTLSCSPISGHRSVSWYQQTPGQGLQFLFEYFSETQRNKGNFPGRFSGRQFSNSRSEMNVSTLELGDSALYLCASSFTGFGEPQHFGDGTRLSIL.